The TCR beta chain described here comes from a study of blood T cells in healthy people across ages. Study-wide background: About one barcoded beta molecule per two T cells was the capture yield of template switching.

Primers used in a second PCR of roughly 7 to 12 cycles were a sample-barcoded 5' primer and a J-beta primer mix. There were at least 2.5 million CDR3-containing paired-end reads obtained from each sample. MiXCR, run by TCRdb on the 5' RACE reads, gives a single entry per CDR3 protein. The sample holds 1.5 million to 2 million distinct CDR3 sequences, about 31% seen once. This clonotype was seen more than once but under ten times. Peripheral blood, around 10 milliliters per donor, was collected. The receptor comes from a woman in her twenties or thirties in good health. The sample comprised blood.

The CDR3 loop is CASSRQIRQSYNEQFF. Written as DNA, the CDR3 is TGTGCCAGCAGCCGCCAGATTAGGCAGTCGTACAATGAGCAGTTCTTC. V is TRBV11-2 and J is TRBJ2-1; D gene uncertain. Trimming shortened V by 5 bases and J by 4 bases, and 18 bases separated the two germline ends. The germline V gene has CDR1 SGHAT and CDR2 FQNNGV. The CDR3 consists of 16 residues.